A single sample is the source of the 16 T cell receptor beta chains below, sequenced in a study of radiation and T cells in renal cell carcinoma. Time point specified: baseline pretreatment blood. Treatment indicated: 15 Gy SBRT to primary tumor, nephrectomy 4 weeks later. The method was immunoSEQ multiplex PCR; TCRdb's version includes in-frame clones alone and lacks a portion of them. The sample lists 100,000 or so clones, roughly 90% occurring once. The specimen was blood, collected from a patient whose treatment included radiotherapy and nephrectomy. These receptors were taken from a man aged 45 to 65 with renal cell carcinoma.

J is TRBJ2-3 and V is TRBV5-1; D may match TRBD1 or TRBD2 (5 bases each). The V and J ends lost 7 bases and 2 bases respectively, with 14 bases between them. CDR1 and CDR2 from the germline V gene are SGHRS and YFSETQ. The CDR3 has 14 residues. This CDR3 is CASDTGRTTDTQYF. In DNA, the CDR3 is TGCGCCAGCGATACGGGACGGACCACAGATACGCAGTATTTT.

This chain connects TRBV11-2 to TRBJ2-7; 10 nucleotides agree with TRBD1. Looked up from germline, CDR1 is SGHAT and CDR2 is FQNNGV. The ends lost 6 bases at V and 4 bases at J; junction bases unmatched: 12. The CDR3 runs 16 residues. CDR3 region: CASRPIRGQGMYEQYF. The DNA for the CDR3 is TGTGCCAGCAGGCCCATCCGGGGACAGGGGATGTACGAGCAGTACTTC.

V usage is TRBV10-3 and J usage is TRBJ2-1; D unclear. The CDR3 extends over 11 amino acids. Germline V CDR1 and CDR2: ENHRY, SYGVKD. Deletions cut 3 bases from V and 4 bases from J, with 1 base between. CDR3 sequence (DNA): TGTGCCATCAGTGATTACAATGAGCAGTTCTTC. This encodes CAISDYNEQFF.

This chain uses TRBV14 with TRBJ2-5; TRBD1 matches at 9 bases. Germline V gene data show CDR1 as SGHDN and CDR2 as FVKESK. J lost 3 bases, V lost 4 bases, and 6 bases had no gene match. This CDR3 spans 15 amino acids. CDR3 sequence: CASSPLRTGEETQYF. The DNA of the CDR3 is TGTGCCAGCAGCCCCCTGAGGACAGGGGAAGAGACCCAGTACTTC.

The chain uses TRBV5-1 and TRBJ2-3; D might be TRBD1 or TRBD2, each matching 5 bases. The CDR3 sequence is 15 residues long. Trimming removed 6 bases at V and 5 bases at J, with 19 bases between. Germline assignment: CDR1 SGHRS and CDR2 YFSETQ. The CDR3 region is CASTGTPASGDTQYF. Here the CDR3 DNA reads TGCGCCAGCACCGGGACCCCTGCTTCGGGAGATACGCAGTATTTT.

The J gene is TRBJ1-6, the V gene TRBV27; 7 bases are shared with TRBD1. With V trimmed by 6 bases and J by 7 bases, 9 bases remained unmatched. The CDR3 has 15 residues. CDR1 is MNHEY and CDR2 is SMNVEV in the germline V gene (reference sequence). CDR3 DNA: TGTGCCAGCAGATACAGGGGTGGGGTGAATTCACCCCTCCACTTT. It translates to CASRYRGGVNSPLHF.

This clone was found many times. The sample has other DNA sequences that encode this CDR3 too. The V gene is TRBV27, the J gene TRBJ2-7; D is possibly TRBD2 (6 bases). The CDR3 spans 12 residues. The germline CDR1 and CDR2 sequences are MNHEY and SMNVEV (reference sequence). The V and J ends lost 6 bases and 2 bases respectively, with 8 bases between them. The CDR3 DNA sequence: TGTGCCAGCAGGACGGGGGCCTACGAGCAGTACTTC. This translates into CASRTGAYEQYF.

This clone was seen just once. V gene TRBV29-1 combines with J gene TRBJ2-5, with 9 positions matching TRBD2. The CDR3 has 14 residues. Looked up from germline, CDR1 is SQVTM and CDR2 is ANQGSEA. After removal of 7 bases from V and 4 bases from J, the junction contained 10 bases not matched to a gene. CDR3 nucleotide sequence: TGCAGCGCCCCGGGCCTGACTAGCGGAGAGACCCAGTACTTC. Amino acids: CSAPGLTSGETQYF.

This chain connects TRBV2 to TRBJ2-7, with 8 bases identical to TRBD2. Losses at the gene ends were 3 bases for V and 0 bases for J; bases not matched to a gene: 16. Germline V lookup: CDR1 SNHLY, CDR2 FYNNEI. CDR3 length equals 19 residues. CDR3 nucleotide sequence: TGTGCCAGCAGTGAGTATTTTTCCGGTCTAGCGGGTCTCTCCTACGAGCAGTACTTC. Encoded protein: CASSEYFSGLAGLSYEQYF.

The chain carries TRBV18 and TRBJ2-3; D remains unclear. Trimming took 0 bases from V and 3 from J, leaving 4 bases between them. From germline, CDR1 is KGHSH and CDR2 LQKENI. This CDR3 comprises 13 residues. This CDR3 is CASSPPGTDTQYF. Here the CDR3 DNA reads TGTGCCAGCTCACCACCGGGAACAGATACGCAGTATTTT.

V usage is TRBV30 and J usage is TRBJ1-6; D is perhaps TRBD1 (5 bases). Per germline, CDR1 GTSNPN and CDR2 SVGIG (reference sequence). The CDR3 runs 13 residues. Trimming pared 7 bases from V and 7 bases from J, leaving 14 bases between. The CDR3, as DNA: TGTGCCTATGAGCCTGGGGGAAATTCACCCCTCCACTTT. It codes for CAYEPGGNSPLHF.

CDR3 protein: CASSLLPTGQHREAFF. The CDR3 DNA reads TGCGCCAGCAGCCTACTACCAACGGGACAGCACCGTGAAGCTTTCTTT. The rearrangement links TRBV4-1 to TRBJ1-1, with 7 nucleotides matching TRBD1. CDR1 is MGHRA and CDR2 is YSYEKL in the germline V gene. The J segment lost 7 bases and the V segment lost 4 bases, leaving 15 bases of the junction unmatched. This CDR3 has 16 residues.

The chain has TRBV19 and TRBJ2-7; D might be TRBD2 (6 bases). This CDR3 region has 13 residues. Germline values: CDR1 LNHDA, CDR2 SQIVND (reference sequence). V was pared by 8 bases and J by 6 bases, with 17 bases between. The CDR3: CASHATLGGEQYF. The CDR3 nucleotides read TGTGCCAGTCACGCAACGTTGGGAGGCGAGCAGTACTTC. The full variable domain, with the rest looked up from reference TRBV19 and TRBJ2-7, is DGGITQSPKYLFRKEGQNVTLSCEQNLNHDAMYWYRQDPGQGLRLIYYSQIVNDFQKGDIAEGYSVSREKKESFPLTVTSAQKNPTAFYLCASHATLGGEQYFGPGTRLTVT.

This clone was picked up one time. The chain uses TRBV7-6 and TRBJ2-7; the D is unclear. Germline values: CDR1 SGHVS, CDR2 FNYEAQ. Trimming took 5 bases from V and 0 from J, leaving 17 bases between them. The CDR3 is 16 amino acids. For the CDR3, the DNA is TGTGCCAGCAGCCCTACAGTGGGCCGGAGCTCCTACGAGCAGTACTTC. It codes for CASSPTVGRSSYEQYF.

The CDR3 nucleotides are TGCGCCAGCAGCCCTACCGGACTAGCGGGGGCCTACAATGAGCAGTTCTTC. Translation: CASSPTGLAGAYNEQFF. This rearrangement joins TRBV5-1 to TRBJ2-1, with 13 positions matching TRBD2. V gave up 4 bases and J gave up 2 bases; unmatched junction bases: 6. The CDR3 sequence is 17 residues long. CDR1 SGHRS and CDR2 YFSETQ come from the germline V gene.

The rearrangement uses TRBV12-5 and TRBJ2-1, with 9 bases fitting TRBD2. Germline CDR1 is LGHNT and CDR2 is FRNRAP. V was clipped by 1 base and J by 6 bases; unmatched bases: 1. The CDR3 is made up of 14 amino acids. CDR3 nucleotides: TGTGCTAGTGGTTTGGGGACTAGCGTCAATGAGCAGTTCTTC. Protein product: CASGLGTSVNEQFF. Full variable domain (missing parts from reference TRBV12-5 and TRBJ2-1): DARVTQTPRHKVTEMGQEVTMRCQPILGHNTVFWYRQTMMQGLELLAYFRNRAPLDDSGMPKDRFSAEMPDATLATLKIQPSEPRDSAVYFCASGLGTSVNEQFFGPGTRLTVL.